The present T cell receptor (beta chain) was sequenced within a study of blood T cell repertoires in COVID-19. Background on the study: Sources were T cells, B-cell-depleted T cells, or PBMCs; the material itself was cDNA or gDNA.

Authors' methods: Cell counts per sample came from amplifying reference gene primers. The repertoire was sequenced with immunoSEQ multiplex PCR; TCRdb's copy has only in-frame clones and lacks some. V and J calls and clone size are as listed in that table; D and trimming were resolved from the DNA. The sample lists 150,000 to 200,000 clones, roughly nine tenths occurring once. The CDR3 spans 19 residues. Per germline, CDR1 SGHTA and CDR2 FQGNSA. The junction had 12 bases not matched to a gene; V was cut back by 3 bases and J by 1 base. The sample consisted of peripheral blood. This sequence joins TRBV7-2 and TRBJ2-7; 13 bases line up with TRBD2. The clonotype was recovered from a man aged 65 to 85 with active or convalescent COVID-19. This CDR3 is CASSLGWRGLAGRSYEQYF. CDR3 DNA: TGTGCCAGCAGCTTGGGTTGGAGGGGACTAGCGGGAAGATCCTACGAGCAGTACTTC.